Listed here are 9 T cell receptor beta chains from one sample, sequenced in a study of T-cell reconstitution after alpha-beta-depleted transplantation in children. The authors prepared the TCRbeta library with unique molecular identifiers. TCRdb re-analysed the PCR reads in MiXCR, keeping a single row per CDR3 protein. The table lists 500,000 or so distinct CDR3 sequences, about 30% of them singletons, with 2% to 2.5% in the top ten. The material was PBMCs from the stem cell graft donor, obtained from the stem cell graft. The receptors originated from a human donor who donated a stem cell graft to a child with aplastic anemia.

This rearrangement joins TRBV7-7 to TRBJ2-1, with a possible D match to TRBD1 (5 bases). Trimming took off 5 bases at V and 1 base at J, with 12 bases between the two ends. This CDR3 spans 15 amino acids. Germline CDR1 is SSHAT and CDR2 is FNYEAQ (reference sequence). The CDR3 reads CASSPGMPSYNEQFF. CDR3 bases: TGTGCCAGCAGCCCAGGGATGCCATCCTACAATGAGCAGTTCTTC.

The chain couples TRBV4-3 to TRBJ2-3, with 7 nucleotides matching TRBD2. CDR1 is LGHNA, CDR2 YSLEER, per germline. This CDR3 is built from 17 residues. Trimming removed 4 bases from V and 5 bases from J; junction bases left unmatched: 15. CDR3 coding DNA: TGCGCCAGCAGCCTAAGGGCGCTAGCGGTGAAGGGAGATACGCAGTATTTT. Translated, it gives CASSLRALAVKGDTQYF.

The table lists this clonotype with a few counts. This chain links TRBV18 with TRBJ1-3; possibly TRBD1 for D (6 bases). The CDR3 has 17 residues. V lost 6 bases, J lost 0 bases, and 18 bases lay in between. Per germline, CDR1 KGHSH and CDR2 LQKENI. The CDR3 is CASSLLGTSNSGNTIYF. DNA for the CDR3: TGTGCCAGCTCCCTACTTGGGACATCCAACTCTGGAAACACCATATATTTT.

The chain employs TRBV5-1 and TRBJ2-7; D remains ambiguous. The CDR3 runs 13 residues. V dropped 5 bases and J dropped 1 base, with 10 bases sitting between them. Per the germline V gene, CDR1 is SGHRS and CDR2 is YFSETQ. CDR3 residues: CASRDGSSYEQYF. CDR3 bases: TGCGCCAGCAGGGATGGATCTTCCTACGAGCAGTACTTC.

The chain has TRBV5-1 and TRBJ2-1, with TRBD2 matching 8 bases. This CDR3 spans 15 amino acids. V was pared by 2 bases and J by 9 bases, with 10 bases of the junction left unmatched. Germline values: CDR1 SGHRS, CDR2 YFSETQ. CDR3 nucleotides: TGCGCCAGCAGCTTTGAAGCGGGAGAGAACGGTGAGCAGTTCTTC. Amino acids: CASSFEAGENGEQFF.

The chain carries TRBV9 and TRBJ1-1; D is ambiguous. The CDR3 is 17 amino acids. Germline values: CDR1 SGDLS, CDR2 YYNGEE. Trimming removed 3 bases at V and 0 bases at J, with 18 bases between. CDR3 DNA: TGTGCCAGCAGCGCCAGCGACGGGGTCAGAATGAACACTGAAGCTTTCTTT. Its translation is CASSASDGVRMNTEAFF.

This rearrangement joins TRBV2 to TRBJ2-3; 11 positions match TRBD2. After removal of 4 bases from V and 6 bases from J, the junction contained 3 bases not matched to a gene. CDR1 and CDR2 (germline): SNHLY, FYNNEI. The length of the CDR3 is 14 residues. CDR3 residues: CASSGLAGKDTQYF. The CDR3 DNA reads as TGTGCCAGCAGTGGACTAGCGGGAAAGGATACGCAGTATTTT. The whole variable domain, remainder taken from reference TRBV2 and TRBJ2-3, is EPEVTQTPSHQVTQMGQEVILRCVPISNHLYFYWYRQILGQKVEFLVSFYNNEISEKSEIFDDQFSVERPDGSNFTLKIRSTKLEDSAMYFCASSGLAGKDTQYFGPGTRLTVL.

V gene TRBV29-1 combines with J gene TRBJ1-1; 8 positions agree with TRBD1. CDR1 and CDR2 from the germline V gene are SQVTM and ANQGSEA. The CDR3 sequence is 12 residues long. The V segment lost 7 bases and the J segment 7 bases; nucleotides outside the gene matches: 8. CDR3 region: CSALRQGIEAFF. The CDR3 nucleotides are TGCAGCGCCTTACGACAGGGGATTGAAGCTTTCTTT. The variable domain in full, completed from reference TRBV29-1 and TRBJ1-1, reads SAVISQKPSRDICQRGTSLTIQCQVDSQVTMMFWYRQQPGQSLTLIATANQGSEATYESGFVIDKFPISRPNLTFSTLTVSNMSPEDSSIYLCSALRQGIEAFFGQGTRLTVV.

This clonotype has a handful of counts. This chain joins TRBV29-1 and TRBJ1-1, with D possibly TRBD1 on 6 matching bases. Germline assignment: CDR1 SQVTM and CDR2 ANQGSEA. Trimming took off 2 bases at V and 7 bases at J, with 14 bases between the two ends. The CDR3 contains 13 residues. CDR3 residues: CSVEWSQGYEAFF. CDR3 bases: TGCAGCGTTGAATGGTCACAGGGTTATGAAGCTTTCTTT.